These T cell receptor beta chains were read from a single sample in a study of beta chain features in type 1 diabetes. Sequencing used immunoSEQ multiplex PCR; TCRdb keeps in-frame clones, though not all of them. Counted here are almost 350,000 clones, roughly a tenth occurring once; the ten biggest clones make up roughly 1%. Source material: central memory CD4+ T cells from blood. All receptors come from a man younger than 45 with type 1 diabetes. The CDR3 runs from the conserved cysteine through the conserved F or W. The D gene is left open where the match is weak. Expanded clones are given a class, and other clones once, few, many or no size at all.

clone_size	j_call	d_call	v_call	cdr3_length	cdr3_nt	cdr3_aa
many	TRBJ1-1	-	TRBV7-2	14	TGTGCCAGCAGCCCACTAACAGGGAAGCCTGAAGCTTTCTTT	CASSPLTGKPEAFF
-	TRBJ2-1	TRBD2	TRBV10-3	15	TGTGCCATCAAACCCTCGGGGGGCTCCTACAATGAGCAGTTCTTC	CAIKPSGGSYNEQFF
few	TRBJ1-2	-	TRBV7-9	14	TGTGCCAGCAGCCCGAGTACGAGGGACTATGGCTACACCTTC	CASSPSTRDYGYTF
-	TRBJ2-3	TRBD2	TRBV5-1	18	TGCGCCAGCAGCGTCCCCCCAGATTCGGGACTAGCGAGAGATACGCAGTATTTT	CASSVPPDSGLARDTQYF
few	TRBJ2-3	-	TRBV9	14	TGTGCCAGCAGCGTCTCAGGGGCCGCAGATACGCAGTATTTT	CASSVSGAADTQYF
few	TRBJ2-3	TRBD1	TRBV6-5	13	TGTGCCAGCAAAGGACAGGGTTTAGATACGCAGTATTTT	CASKGQGLDTQYF
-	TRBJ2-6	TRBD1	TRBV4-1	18	TGCGCCAGCAGCCAAGAGGACAGGGCCAACTCTGGGGCCAACGTCCTGACTTTC	CASSQEDRANSGANVLTF
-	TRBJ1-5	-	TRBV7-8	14	TGTGCCAGCAGTTATGCGCGTGGCAATCAGCCCCAGCATTTT	CASSYARGNQPQHF
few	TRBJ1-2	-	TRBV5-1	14	TGCGCCAGCAGCATGGAGCCAACGGACTATGGCTACACCTTC	CASSMEPTDYGYTF
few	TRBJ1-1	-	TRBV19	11	TGTGCCAGCCGGAGGAGCACTGAAGCTTTCTTT	CASRRSTEAFF
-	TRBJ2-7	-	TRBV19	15	TGTGCCAGTAGTAATAGAGGACAAACCACCTACGAGCAGTACTTC	CASSNRGQTTYEQYF
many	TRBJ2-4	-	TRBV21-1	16	TGTGCCAGCAGCAAAGGGGTGCAGGGGGCCAAAAACATTCAGTACTTC	CASSKGVQGAKNIQYF
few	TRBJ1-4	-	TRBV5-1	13	TGCGCCAGCAGCTTGGCTACTAATGAAAAACTGTTTTTT	CASSLATNEKLFF
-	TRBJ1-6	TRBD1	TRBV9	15	TGTGCCAGCAGCGTAGAGTGGACAGGGAATTCACCCCTCCACTTT	CASSVEWTGNSPLHF
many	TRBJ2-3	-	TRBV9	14	TGTGCCAGCAGCGGCAACGCTTGGGGAGATACGCAGTATTTT	CASSGNAWGDTQYF
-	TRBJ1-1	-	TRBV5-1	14	TGCGCCAGCAGCGCTAATACAGGGAACACTGAAGCTTTCTTT	CASSANTGNTEAFF
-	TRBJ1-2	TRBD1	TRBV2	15	TGTGCCAGCAGTTACCGACAGGGTCCGGGCTATGGCTACACCTTC	CASSYRQGPGYGYTF
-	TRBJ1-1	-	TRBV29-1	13	TGCAGCGTTGAAGGGCTTAAGAACACTGAAGCTTTCTTT	CSVEGLKNTEAFF
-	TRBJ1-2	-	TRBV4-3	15	TGCGCCAGCAGCCCCTCTCCCGTGGGGAACTATGGCTACACCTTC	CASSPSPVGNYGYTF
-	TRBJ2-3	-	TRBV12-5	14	TGTGCTAGTGGTTTGACCCGTAGCACAGATACGCAGTATTTT	CASGLTRSTDTQYF
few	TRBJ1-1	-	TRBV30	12	TGTGCCTGGAGTCAGGAGAACACTGAAGCTTTCTTT	CAWSQENTEAFF
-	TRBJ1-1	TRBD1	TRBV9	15	TGTGCCAGCAGCCCAGGGAGGGAGGGGGCAACTGAAGCTTTCTTT	CASSPGREGATEAFF
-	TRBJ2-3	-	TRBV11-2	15	TGTGCCAGCAGCTTAAGGAGTGGGGACGCAGATACGCAGTATTTT	CASSLRSGDADTQYF
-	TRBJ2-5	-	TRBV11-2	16	TGTGCCAGCAGCTTAGCGCCACAACAAACCCAAGAGACCCAGTACTTC	CASSLAPQQTQETQYF
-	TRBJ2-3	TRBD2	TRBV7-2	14	TGTGCCAGCAGCCTGGGACTAGCGCAAGATACGCAGTATTTT	CASSLGLAQDTQYF
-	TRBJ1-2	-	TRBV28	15	TGTGCCAGCCGTTCGGGGCAGGGGTACAACTATGGCTACACCTTC	CASRSGQGYNYGYTF
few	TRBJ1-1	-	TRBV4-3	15	TGCGCCAGCAGCCAGACGGGACATCTAAACACTGAAGCTTTCTTT	CASSQTGHLNTEAFF
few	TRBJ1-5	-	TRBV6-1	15	TGTGCCAGCATCGACAAGGAGACAAGGGATCTGCCCCAGCATTTT	CASIDKETRDLPQHF
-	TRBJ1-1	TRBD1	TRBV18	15	TGTGCCAGCTCACCACCGGGGACAGGGGTGCGGGAAGCTTTCTTT	CASSPPGTGVREAFF
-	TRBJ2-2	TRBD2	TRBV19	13	TGTGCCAGTAGTCCAAGGGAGGGCCGGGAGCTGTTTTTT	CASSPREGRELFF
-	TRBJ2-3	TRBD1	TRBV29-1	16	TGCAGCGTTGACGACCGGGACAGGGGGCAGACAGATACGCAGTATTTT	CSVDDRDRGQTDTQYF
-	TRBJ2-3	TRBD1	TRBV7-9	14	TGTGCCAGCAGTAGGACAGGTGGGACAGATACGCAGTATTTT	CASSRTGGTDTQYF
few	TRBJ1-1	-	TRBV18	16	TGTGCCAGCTCACCATTTCGGGACGGGGTTAAGACTGAAGCTTTCTTT	CASSPFRDGVKTEAFF
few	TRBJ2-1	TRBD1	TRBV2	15	TGTGCCAGCATTTCGGGACAGTTCTCCTACAATGAGCAGTTCTTC	CASISGQFSYNEQFF
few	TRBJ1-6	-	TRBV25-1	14	TGTGCCAGCAGAATTGGGTCCTATAATTCACCCCTCCACTTT	CASRIGSYNSPLHF
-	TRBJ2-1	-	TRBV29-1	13	TGCAGCGTCGCCGAGGGCCTAGACAATGAGCAGTTCTTC	CSVAEGLDNEQFF
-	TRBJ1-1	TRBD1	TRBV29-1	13	TGCAGCTCTCGAGTTCAGGGGGACACTGAAGCTTTCTTT	CSSRVQGDTEAFF
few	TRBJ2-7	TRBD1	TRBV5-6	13	TGTGCCAGCAGCTTGGGACAGGGGGACGAGCAGTACTTC	CASSLGQGDEQYF
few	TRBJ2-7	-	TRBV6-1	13	TGTGCCAGCCTCGAACCAGGGCTCGACGAGCAGTACTTC	CASLEPGLDEQYF
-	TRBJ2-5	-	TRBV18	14	TGTGCCAGCTCACCACCAACGGGACAAGAGACCCAGTACTTC	CASSPPTGQETQYF
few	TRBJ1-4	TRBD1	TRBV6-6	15	TGTGCCAGCACCCCCAACAGGGGGCCGGATGAAAAACTGTTTTTT	CASTPNRGPDEKLFF
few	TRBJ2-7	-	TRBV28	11	TGTGCCACTGAAGAGTGGTACGAGCAGTACTTC	CATEEWYEQYF
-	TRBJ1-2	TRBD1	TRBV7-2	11	TGTGCCAGCAGCTCAGGGGGTGGCTACACCTTC	CASSSGGGYTF
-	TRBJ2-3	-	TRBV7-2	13	TGTGCCAGCAGCTTCGAAGGGCGGAATACGCAGTATTTT	CASSFEGRNTQYF
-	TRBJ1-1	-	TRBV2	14	TGTGCCAGCAGGACGGGACAAAGGAACACTGAAGCTTTCTTT	CASRTGQRNTEAFF
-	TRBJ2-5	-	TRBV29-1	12	TGCAGCGTTGTTCATAACCAAGAGACCCAGTACTTC	CSVVHNQETQYF
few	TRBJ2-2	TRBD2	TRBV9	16	TGTGCCAGCAGCGTGGGGACTAGCGGTTCCACCGGGGAGCTGTTTTTT	CASSVGTSGSTGELFF
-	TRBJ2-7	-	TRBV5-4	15	TGTGCCAGCAGCTTCGACCCTTACTTCTCCTACGAGCAGTACTTC	CASSFDPYFSYEQYF